This T cell receptor (beta chain) was retrieved from a study of T cell responses to AZD1222 COVID-19 vaccine. Study findings and constraints: After two AZD1222 doses, spike-specific TCR breadth and depth rose versus day 0. Clonal diversity was possibly underestimated; the donors were predominantly white British and more often female. Targeting of unmutated variant regions was reportedly seen in nearly half of spike-specific TCRs. Among vaccine-associated CD4 TCRs, coverage spanned spike, with dominance at 160-218 and 743-854.

The table came from immunoSEQ multiplex PCR; TCRdb's copy has only in-frame clones and leaves some out. The repertoire holds about 140,000 clones, roughly nine tenths seen once, with around 8% in the top ten. As to this clone: Its antigen is still unknown.

The source is an adult who received the MenACWY meningococcal vaccine as a control. The sequencing used peripheral blood, collected 28 days after the second dose of the MenACWY control vaccine.

DNA for the CDR3: TGTGCCAGCAGCCCTCAACCCCCGGGACAGACATATGGCTACACCTTC. Protein product: CASSPQPPGQTYGYTF. The J gene is TRBJ1-2, the V gene TRBV7-9, with 7 bases that match TRBD1. The CDR3 runs 16 residues. Per the germline V gene, CDR1 is SEHNR and CDR2 is FQNEAQ (reference sequence). The junction had 14 bases not matched to a gene; V was cut back by 5 bases and J by 5 bases.